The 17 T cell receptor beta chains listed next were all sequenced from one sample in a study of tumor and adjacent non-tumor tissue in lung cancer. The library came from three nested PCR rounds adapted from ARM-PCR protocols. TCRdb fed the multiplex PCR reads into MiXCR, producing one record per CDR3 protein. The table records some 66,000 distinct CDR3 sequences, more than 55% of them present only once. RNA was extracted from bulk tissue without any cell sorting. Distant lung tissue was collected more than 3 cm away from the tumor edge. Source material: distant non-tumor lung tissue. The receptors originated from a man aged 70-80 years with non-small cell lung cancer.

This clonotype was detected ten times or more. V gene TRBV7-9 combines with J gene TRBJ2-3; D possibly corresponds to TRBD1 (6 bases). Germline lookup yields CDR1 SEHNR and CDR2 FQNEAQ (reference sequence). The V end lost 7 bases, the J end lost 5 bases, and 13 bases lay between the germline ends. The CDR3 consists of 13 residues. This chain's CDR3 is CASTPPQGDTQYF. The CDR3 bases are TGTGCCAGCACACCTCCACAGGGAGATACGCAGTATTTT.

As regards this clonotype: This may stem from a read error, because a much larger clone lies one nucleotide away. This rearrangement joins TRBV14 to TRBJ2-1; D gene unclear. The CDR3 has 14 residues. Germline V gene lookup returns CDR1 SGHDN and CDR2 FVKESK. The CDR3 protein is CASTPYKGSNERFF. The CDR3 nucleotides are TGTGCCAGCACCCCGTATAAGGGTAGCAATGAGCGGTTCTTC.

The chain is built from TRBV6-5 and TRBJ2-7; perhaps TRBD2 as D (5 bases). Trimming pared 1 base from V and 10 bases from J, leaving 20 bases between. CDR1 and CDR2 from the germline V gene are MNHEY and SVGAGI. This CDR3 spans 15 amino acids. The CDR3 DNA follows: TGTGCCAGCAGTTACTTCTCGAACAGCGGAAGTAAACAGTACTTC. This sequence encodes CASSYFSNSGSKQYF.

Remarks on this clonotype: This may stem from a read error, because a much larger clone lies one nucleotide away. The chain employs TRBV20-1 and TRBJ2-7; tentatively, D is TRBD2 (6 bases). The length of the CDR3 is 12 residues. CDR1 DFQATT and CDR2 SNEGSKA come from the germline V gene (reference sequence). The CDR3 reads CSASGPIYDQYF. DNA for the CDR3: TGCAGTGCGAGCGGGCCTATCTACGATCAGTACTTC.

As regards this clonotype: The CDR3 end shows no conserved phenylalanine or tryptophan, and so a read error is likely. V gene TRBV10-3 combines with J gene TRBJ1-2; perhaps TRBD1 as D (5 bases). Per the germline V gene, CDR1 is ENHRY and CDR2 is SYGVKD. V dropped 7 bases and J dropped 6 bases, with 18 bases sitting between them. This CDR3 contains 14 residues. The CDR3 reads CAIKVTDRDDGYTS. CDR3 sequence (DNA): TGTGCCATCAAGGTAACAGACCGGGACGATGGCTACACCTCC.

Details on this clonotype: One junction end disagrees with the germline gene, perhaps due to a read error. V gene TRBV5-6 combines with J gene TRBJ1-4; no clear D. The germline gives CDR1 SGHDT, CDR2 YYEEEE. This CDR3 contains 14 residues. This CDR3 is CASGLGNEDEKLFF. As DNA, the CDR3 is TGTGCCAGCGGCTTGGGGAACGAGGATGAAAAACTGTTCTTT. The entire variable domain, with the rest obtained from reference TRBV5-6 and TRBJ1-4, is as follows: DAGVTQSPTHLIKTRGQQVTLRCSPKSGHDTVSWYQQALGQGPQFIFQYYEEEERQRGNFPDRFSGHQFPNYSSELNVNALLLGDSALYLCASGLGNEDEKLFFGSGTQLSVL.

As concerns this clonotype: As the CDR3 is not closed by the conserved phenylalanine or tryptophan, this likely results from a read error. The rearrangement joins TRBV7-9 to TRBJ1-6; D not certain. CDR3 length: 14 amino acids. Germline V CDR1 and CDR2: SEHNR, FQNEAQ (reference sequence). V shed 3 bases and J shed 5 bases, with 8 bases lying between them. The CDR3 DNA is TGTGCCAGCAGCTTTGGCCAGAATAATTCACCCCTCCACCTT. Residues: CASSFGQNNSPLHL.

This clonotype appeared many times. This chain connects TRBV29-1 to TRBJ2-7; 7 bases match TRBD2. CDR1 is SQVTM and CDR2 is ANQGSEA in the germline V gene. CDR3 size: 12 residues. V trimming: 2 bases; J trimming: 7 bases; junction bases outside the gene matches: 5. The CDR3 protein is CSVEPQGGEQYF. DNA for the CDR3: TGCAGCGTTGAACCGCAGGGAGGGGAGCAGTACTTC.

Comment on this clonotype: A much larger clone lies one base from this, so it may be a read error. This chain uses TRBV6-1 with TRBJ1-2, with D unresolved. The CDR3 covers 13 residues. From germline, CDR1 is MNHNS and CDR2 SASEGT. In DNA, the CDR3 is TGTGCCAGCCCCTCCGGGGTTGGCTATGTCTACACCTTC. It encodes CASPSGVGYVYTF.

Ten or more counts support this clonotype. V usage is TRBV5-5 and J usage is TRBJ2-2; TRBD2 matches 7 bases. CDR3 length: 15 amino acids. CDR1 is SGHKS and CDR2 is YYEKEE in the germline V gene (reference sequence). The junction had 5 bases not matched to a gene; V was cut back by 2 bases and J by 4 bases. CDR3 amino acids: CASSFRGSGTGELFF. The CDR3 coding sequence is TGTGCCAGCAGCTTCCGCGGGAGTGGCACCGGGGAGCTGTTTTTT.

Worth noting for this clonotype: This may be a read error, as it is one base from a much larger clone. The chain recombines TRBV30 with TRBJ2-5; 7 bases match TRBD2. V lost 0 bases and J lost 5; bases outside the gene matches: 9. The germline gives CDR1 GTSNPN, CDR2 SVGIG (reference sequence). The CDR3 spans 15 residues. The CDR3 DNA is TGTGCCTGGAGTGTTTTGTGGGGGGGTGGTGAGACCCAGTACTTC. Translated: CAWSVLWGGGETQYF.

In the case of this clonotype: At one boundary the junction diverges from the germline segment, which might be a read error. The CDR3 DNA reads as TGCGCCAGCAGGGGGACTAGCAGAATCTTCTCCTACGAGCAGTATTTC. This sequence encodes CASRGTSRIFSYEQYF. The rearrangement joins TRBV10-2 to TRBJ2-7; 9 bases line up with TRBD2. Germline V gene data show CDR1 as WSHSY and CDR2 as SAAADI. This CDR3 is 16 amino acids long.

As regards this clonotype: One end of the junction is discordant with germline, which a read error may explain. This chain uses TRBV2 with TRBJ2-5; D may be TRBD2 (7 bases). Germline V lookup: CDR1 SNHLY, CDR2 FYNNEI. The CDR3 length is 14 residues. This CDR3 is CTSSEKGGGETQYF. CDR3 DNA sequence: TGTACCAGCAGCGAGAAGGGAGGGGGAGAGACCCAGTACTTC. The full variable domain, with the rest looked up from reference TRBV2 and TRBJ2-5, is EPEVTQTPSHQVTQMGQEVILRCVPISNHLYFYWYRQILGQKVEFLVSFYNNEISEKSEIFDDQFSVERPDGSNFTLKIRSTKLEDSAMYFCTSSEKGGGETQYFGPGTRLLVL.

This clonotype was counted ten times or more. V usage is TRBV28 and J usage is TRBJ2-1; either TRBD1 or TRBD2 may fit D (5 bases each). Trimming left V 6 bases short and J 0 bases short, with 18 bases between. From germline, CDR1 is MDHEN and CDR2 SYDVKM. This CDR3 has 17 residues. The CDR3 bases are TGTGCCAGCAGAGGTGGCCCCCCAGGGAGCTCCTACAATGAGCAGTTCTTC. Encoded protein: CASRGGPPGSSYNEQFF.

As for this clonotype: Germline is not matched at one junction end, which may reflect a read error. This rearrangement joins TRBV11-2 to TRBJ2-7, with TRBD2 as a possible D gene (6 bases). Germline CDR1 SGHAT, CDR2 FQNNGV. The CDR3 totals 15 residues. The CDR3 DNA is TGTGCCAGCAGCTTAGATAAAGAGGGGAGGTACGTGCAGTACTTC. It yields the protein CASSLDKEGRYVQYF.

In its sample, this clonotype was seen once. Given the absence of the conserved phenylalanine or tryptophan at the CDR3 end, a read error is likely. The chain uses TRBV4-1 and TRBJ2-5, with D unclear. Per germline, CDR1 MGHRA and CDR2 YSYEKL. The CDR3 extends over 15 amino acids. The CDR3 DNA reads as TGCGTCAGCAGCCAAGTCTTCCAGGCGCGAGAGACCCAGTACCTC. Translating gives CVSSQVFQARETQYL.

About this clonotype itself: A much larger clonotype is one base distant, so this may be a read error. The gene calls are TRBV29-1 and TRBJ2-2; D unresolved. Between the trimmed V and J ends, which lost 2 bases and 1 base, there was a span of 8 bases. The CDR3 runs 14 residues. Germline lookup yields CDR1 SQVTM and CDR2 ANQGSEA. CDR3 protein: CSVERYGNTGELFF. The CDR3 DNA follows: TGCAGCGTTGAACGGTATGGGAACACCGGGGAGCTGTTTTTT.